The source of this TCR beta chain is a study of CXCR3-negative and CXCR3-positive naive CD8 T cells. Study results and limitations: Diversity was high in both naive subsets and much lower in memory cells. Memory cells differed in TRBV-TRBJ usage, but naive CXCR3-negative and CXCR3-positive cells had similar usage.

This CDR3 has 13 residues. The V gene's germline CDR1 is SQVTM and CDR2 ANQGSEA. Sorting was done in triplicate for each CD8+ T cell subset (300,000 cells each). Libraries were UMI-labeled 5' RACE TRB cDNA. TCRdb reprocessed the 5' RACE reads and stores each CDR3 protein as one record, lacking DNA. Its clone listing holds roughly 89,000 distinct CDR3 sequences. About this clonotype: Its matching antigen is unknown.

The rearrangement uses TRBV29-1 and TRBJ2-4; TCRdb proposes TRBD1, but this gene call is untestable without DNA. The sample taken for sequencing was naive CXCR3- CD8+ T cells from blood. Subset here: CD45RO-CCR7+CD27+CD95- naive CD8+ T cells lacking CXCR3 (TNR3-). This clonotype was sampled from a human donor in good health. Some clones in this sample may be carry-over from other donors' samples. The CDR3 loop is CSVGPGTENIQYF.